This TCR beta chain was sequenced during a study of cytomegalovirus exposure and HLA in healthy donors (dated by TCRdb to about 2017). The study in broad terms: In an earlier analysis of approximately 500 of the donors, under 300 Gb of sequence data and some 120 million unique TCR beta sequences from about 180 million T cells were reported. A separate validation cohort of about 110 different subjects was used in addition to the approximately 640-subject first cohort. An early release that covered about 600 HLA-typed donors contained approximately 300 gigabases of sequencing data and about 84 million unique TCR sequences. A later genetic analysis took genome-wide SNP genotypes for about three fifths of the 666 donors and used that subset as a discovery cohort. In the later analysis, no new phenotypic data were used to find candidate immune exposures; instead, reliance was placed on TCR beta sequences and their occurrence across donors. Roughly five DR-DQ haplotypes were handled as single units for association and clustering, since linkage in the cohort was strong. The number of donors typed differed by locus, with 629-630 for A, B, C, DRB1 and DQB1, roughly 520 for DQA1, nearly 610 for DPA1, and some 440 for DPB1. Across 300 to 400 genotyped donors of the cohort, an average of approximately 240,000 unique TCR beta nucleotide sequences per donor were sequenced, and roughly 20% of those sequences were non-productive. The genetic ancestry cluster associated with self-reported Caucasian donors included over 65% of the roughly 360 genotyped donors. High-throughput TCR immunosequencing, statistical association of individual TCRs with disease status, and machine learning were combined to predict cytomegalovirus infection status. Donor age, sex, ethnicity and CMV serostatus were collected together with the repertoire data. The study used immunosequencing to profile the T cell repertoires of under 700 subjects and linked those repertoires to cytomegalovirus serostatus. The study aimed to test whether cataloging public T cell receptors could reveal signatures of past pathogen exposure. In an earlier analysis of about 590 of the donors, high-throughput TCR beta sequencing was used to judge whether each TCR beta V gene segment behaved as functional or pseudogenic. To study patterns of TCR occurrence, a later analysis re-analyzed previously published TCR beta repertoires from 650 to 750 donors and added high-resolution HLA genotyping. HLA typing included class I and class II loci at four-digit resolution. All discovery cohort repertoires had been generated on a single sequencing platform. Study-level results and caveats: Correlated functional status among segregating V segments might be attributable to linkage disequilibrium, but an unknown experimental factor could not be ruled out. Compared with equally common non-associated chains, HLA-associated TCR beta chains in a later analysis were more clonally expanded and had lower generation probabilities. Assigning TCR associations to individual alleles was difficult when HLA alleles, especially DR and DQ, strongly co-occurred. Some IMGT-functional V segments, including TRBV6-2 and TRBV6-3, could not be told apart with the 87-base-pair reads, so those segments were excluded. A later genetic analysis associated a missense DCLRE1C variant with V-gene and J-gene trimming of TCR beta chains, and an independent cohort replicated the association. Because counts were too low, roughly 18 rarely observed V segments, including chromosome 9 orphons, were left out of the earlier analysis of roughly 600 of the donors. The classifier was reported to diagnose cytomegalovirus status with high specificity and sensitivity in both the original cohort and the validation cohort. According to a later analysis, parvovirus B19, influenza, CMV and Epstein-Barr virus appeared linked to several top co-occurrence clusters. A cluster of highly shared sequence variants was judged likely to be a technical artifact of the sequencing pipeline. A few of the identified cytomegalovirus-associated TCR beta chains were confirmed in vitro to be specific for cytomegalovirus antigens. The authors suggested that the approach could potentially be extended to other disease states and immunological phenotypes. In the study, some 160 TCR beta chains were listed as associated with cytomegalovirus. A later analysis associated 16,951 TCR beta sequences with specific HLA alleles at a false discovery rate of 0.05. HLA typing was unavailable for some donors at each locus, so association tests used only the typed subset. A further reported finding was that TCR beta sequences accurately predicted the HLA-A and HLA-B alleles for most subjects in the first cohort. Presence/absence analyses assumed roughly uniform sequencing depth across donors, an assumption that may not hold. While some public TCRs were present in many individuals, most TCR sequences turned up only very rarely across donors. According to a later analysis, most CMV-associated TCR beta chains appeared to be HLA-restricted, and the HLA associations seemed to be driven largely by CMV exposure. An earlier analysis of 450 to 750 of the donors showed that most TCR beta V segments appeared in productive rearrangements either about 90% or about 30% of the time, which broadly matched IMGT annotations. Immune exposure information for the cohort was limited to CMV serostatus. Compared with the roughly 720-donor mean, donors in an Asian-associated ancestry cluster had fewer N-insertions in productive TCRs, according to a later genetic analysis. The cohort was sequenced for TCR beta chains only, and without alpha or paired-chain data the features that could be detected were limited. According to a later analysis, TCR association rates differed among HLA loci, with DRB1 alleles showing the most associated TCRs and HLA-C alleles showing the fewest.

Including cysteine and phenylalanine, the CDR3 has 14 amino acids. Only CDR3 DNA remains: 42 bases, in frame from the first base. The germline V gene encodes CDR1 SGHDT and CDR2 YYEEEE. The cohort was made up of hundreds of healthy bone marrow donors. At the time of sampling, every cohort member was nominally healthy, though immune exposures that went unrecorded were likely present. CMV serostatus was positive for about 300 and negative for about half of the roughly 700 cohort members, and was not recorded for this donor. Every donor gave a peripheral blood sample, and the peripheral blood mononuclear cells from that sample were used for TCR beta sequencing. Genomic DNA extraction from the blood cell samples was performed with the Qiagen DNeasy Blood Extraction Kit. The library was generated by the immunoSEQ multiplex PCR assay. A mixture of 60 forward primers for TCR Vbeta segments and 13 reverse primers for TCR Jbeta segments was used in the multiplex PCR. Amplification of the CDR3 region of rearranged TCR beta genes was performed with a multiplex PCR assay on genomic DNA. Amplified TCR beta libraries were sequenced as 87-base-pair reads on the Illumina HiSeq System. On the study's bioinformatics: A later analysis counted 65 million to 90 million unique TCR beta chains across the 600 to 850 repertoires, and around 9.9 million of these chains were shared by at least two donors. A nearest-neighbor algorithm error-corrected the raw reads and collapsed the reads into unique sequences, merging closely related sequences to remove PCR and sequencing errors. Alignment of CDR3 sequences to IMGT reference sequences was used to assign V, D and J gene segments. For a sequence to be retained, a match of at least six nucleotides to both a V gene segment and a J gene segment was required. A rearrangement was called productive if the CDR3 had no stop codons and remained in frame with V and J, and every other rearrangement was called non-productive. CDR3 was defined according to IMGT convention as the region running from the second conserved V-encoded cysteine to the conserved J-encoded phenylalanine. Sequences without an unambiguous match to a single V gene segment were excluded from the earlier analysis of a few hundred of the donors. In an earlier analysis of roughly 500 of the donors, V segments were called functional above 56.7% productive rearrangements and were called segregating when the between-donor standard deviation exceeded 5%. A statistical classification framework was built for diagnosing cytomegalovirus status from the catalog of TCR beta chain sequences. V and J gene assignment, in a later analysis, came from comparing TCR nucleotide sequences with IMGT/GENE-DB human TR gene sequences. A later analysis assigned CDR3 sequences and most-parsimonious VDJ recombination scenarios with the TCRdist pipeline. In a later analysis, every TCR beta chain was defined by the combination of its CDR3 amino acid sequence and its V-gene family, and reads without a unique V-gene family were dropped. A later analysis removed 600 or so highly shared, low-generation-probability nucleotide sequences to deal with suspected cross-contamination and a sequencing artifact. In a later analysis, a clonal expansion index was calculated for each public chain from normalized within-repertoire ranks of inferred template counts. Generation probabilities in a later analysis came from a VDJ recombination model fitted to out-of-frame rearrangements, and those results were checked against IGoR. In a later analysis, TCR-TCR, TCR-HLA and TCR-CMV co-occurrence was scored with hypergeometric tests, and a repertoire-size bias correction was applied to TCR pairs. In a later analysis, false discovery rates were estimated by permuting HLA or CMV assignments 20 times. A later analysis grouped co-occurring TCRs with DBSCAN, adding TCRdist sequence similarity when clustering within HLA-allele-positive subsets. Repertoires with fewer than 30,000 or more than 120,000 public chains were left out of co-occurrence clustering, as were about 5 repertoires with anomalous nucleotide sharing. The source is immuneACCESS, and TCRdb retained only in-frame sequences with V and J called. Part of the clones is not carried over; for the studies checked, unresolved V genes explain less than half of this, and the remainder is unexplained. Clone size and V and J calls were adopted from that table, with D and trimming inferred from the DNA. The sample includes approximately 180,000 clones, with approximately 72% observed a single time. The ten largest clonotypes hold 2% to 3% of the sample.

A remark on this clone: Its specific antigen is unknown. One junction end does not reproduce the germline sequence, and a read error may be involved.

Input material: PBMCs. The chain couples TRBV5-6 to TRBJ1-2; the D gene assignment is ambiguous. This clonotype was sampled from a human donor in good health. The nucleotide sequence is given as TGTGCCAGCAGCTTGGCCCAGCAGGTCTATGGCCACACCTTC. It translates to CASSLAQQVYGHTF.